This T cell receptor beta chain was sequenced in a study of OX40 agonist ivuxolimab in advanced cancers. Background for the entire study: Ivuxolimab was a fully human IgG2 agonistic monoclonal antibody targeting the costimulatory receptor OX40 (CD134). Intravenous ivuxolimab was administered to patients every 2 weeks at six dose levels: 0.01, 0.1, 0.3, 1.5, 3 and 10 mg/kg. Among the roughly 54 dose-escalation patients, some 19 had hepatocellular carcinoma, approximately 15 melanoma, 9 renal cell carcinoma and 9 head and neck cancer. A male proportion of 75% to 85% and a mean age of approximately 62 years, ranging from roughly 23 to 85, were recorded for the dose-escalation cohort. Patients were allowed to have had prior anti-PD-1, anti-PD-L1 or anti-CTLA-4 therapy, and around two fifths of the dose-escalation patients had been treated with checkpoint inhibitors. Partial responses occurred in three dose-escalation patients, of whom one had hepatocellular carcinoma and two had cutaneous melanoma. Peripheral TCRbeta sequencing aimed to test whether ivuxolimab altered TCR sequence diversity and caused clonal T-cell expansion. The paper covers the monotherapy dose-escalation part of the phase I ivuxolimab trial, which included N ≈ 54 patients. Overall results and qualifications from the work: The antigen specificity of the clonally expanded peripheral T cells was not determined. Clonal expansion of both CD4+ and CD8+ blood T cells was observed from baseline to week 6 at doses 0.1 to 3.0 mg/kg. After ivuxolimab, more expanded clones were found on average in CD8+ T cells than in CD4+ T cells. Low levels of normalized T-cell clonal expansion were also shown by some nonresponding patients. Partial responders in the 0.1-3.0 mg/kg groups had among the lowest normalized peripheral clonal expansion, especially among CD8+ T cells.

To note about this clone: No antigen is known for it. Base qualities are not at hand, and no much larger clone is one base apart.

The CDR1 and CDR2 encoded by the germline V gene are MGHRA and YSYEKL. From its cysteine to its phenylalanine, the CDR3 spans 16 amino acids. Of all the DNA, just the CDR3 is kept, 48 bases in frame from base 1. Between the V and J ends, shortened by 6 bases and 2 bases respectively, the junction contains 20 bases. Patients with a history of autoimmune disease or receiving systemic immunosuppression were excluded from the trial. Peripheral blood for TCR sequencing was collected from all dose cohorts at baseline, on cycle 4 day 1, and on cycle 7 day 1. The samples were drawn from a first-in-human, open-label, multicenter phase I dose-escalation trial of ivuxolimab. Adults with locally advanced or metastatic melanoma, renal cell carcinoma, hepatocellular carcinoma or head and neck squamous cell carcinoma were enrolled in the trial. CD4+ and CD8+ T cells were sorted separately from peripheral blood before TCR sequencing.

To sequence the TCRbeta CDR3 region, genomic DNA was isolated from the sorted cells. The immunoSEQ Assay was used to sequence the TCRbeta CDR3 regions. TCRdb obtained this table from immuneACCESS and retained in-frame rearrangements with V and J assigned. These tables miss some clones; where compared with another copy, unresolved V genes account for less than half of the shortfall, and the remainder is unexplained. The sample table records about 96,000 clones; roughly 91% of these occur just once. The biggest ten clones account for around 1.5% of the sample. This TCR derives from an adult with an advanced solid tumor such as melanoma, head and neck, liver or kidney cancer. The sequence is built from TRBV4-1 and TRBJ2-7, with the D gene call left open. This specimen consisted of CD4+ or CD8+ T cells sorted from blood, obtained in a trial of the OX40 agonist ivuxolimab. The DNA is TGCGCCAGCAGTCTCGGACGGGCCCGTGGAGCCTACGAGCAGTACTTC. It codes for CASSLGRARGAYEQYF.